This T cell receptor beta chain was found in a study of CD8+ T cells in alopecia areata. The V and J ends lost 0 bases and 1 base respectively, with 10 bases between them. The CDR3 covers 16 residues. Germline V lookup: CDR1 MNHEY, CDR2 SVGAGI. Treatment in this sample: oral pan-JAK inhibitor, 5-10 mg twice daily. cDNA serving as the sequencing template came from extracted, reverse transcribed RNA. Libraries were prepared by immunoSEQ multiplex PCR; TCRdb keeps only in-frame clonotypes and omits some of them. Of about 270,000 clones listed, 50% to 75% were seen once; the top ten hold 0.8% to 1%. The starting material was CD4+ T cells sorted from blood, obtained at approximately week 52, from a patient treated with tofacitinib. J is TRBJ1-3 and V is TRBV6-5, with D perhaps matching TRBD1 (5 bases). The clonotype originates from a human donor with alopecia areata. The CDR3 coding sequence is TGTGCCAGCAGTTACTCAAGGGGAGGTTCTGGAAACACCATATATTTT. Its protein is CASSYSRGGSGNTIYF.